This TCR beta chain was obtained from a study of shared clonotypes between healthy human individuals. The table came from immunoSEQ multiplex PCR; TCRdb's copy has only in-frame clones and leaves some out. Of 2 million to 2.5 million clones in the sample, 90% to 97% were seen once. Germline loops: CDR1 MDHEN, CDR2 SYDVKM. This CDR3 is 18 amino acids long. J gave up 0 bases and V 7 bases, and 10 bases lay outside the gene matches. Study outcomes and limitations: Large sequencing depth failed to make sorted-subset sequencing complete, rarefaction showed.

Note on this clone: Its antigen is currently unknown.

This sequence joins TRBV28 and TRBJ2-7, with 15 bases lining up with TRBD2. Source material: naive CD4+ T cells sorted from blood. The subset was: CD45RA+ positively selected. The TCR sequence derives from a man younger than 35 in good health. The CDR3 sequence is CASTAGLAGGASSYEQYF. In DNA, the CDR3 is TGTGCCAGCACCGCAGGACTAGCGGGGGGGGCCTCCTCCTACGAGCAGTACTTC.